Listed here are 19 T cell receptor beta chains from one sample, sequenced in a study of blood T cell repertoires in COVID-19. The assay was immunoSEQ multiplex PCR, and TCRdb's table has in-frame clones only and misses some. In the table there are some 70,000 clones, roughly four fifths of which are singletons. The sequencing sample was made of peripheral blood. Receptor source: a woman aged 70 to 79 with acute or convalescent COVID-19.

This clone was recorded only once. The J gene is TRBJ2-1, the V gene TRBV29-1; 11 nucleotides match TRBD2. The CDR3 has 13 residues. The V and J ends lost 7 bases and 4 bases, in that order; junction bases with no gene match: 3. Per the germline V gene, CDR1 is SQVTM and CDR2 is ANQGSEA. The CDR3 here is CSAGLAVYNEQFF. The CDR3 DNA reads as TGCAGCGCGGGACTAGCGGTATACAATGAGCAGTTCTTC.

The CDR3 DNA follows: TGTGCCAGCAGTCCCGGGGGGGGCGTGAGCAATCAGCCCCAGCATTTT. Its protein product is CASSPGGGVSNQPQHF. V usage is TRBV11-2 and J usage is TRBJ1-5; D might be TRBD1 (6 bases). The germline V and J ends were trimmed by 6 bases and 1 base, with 16 bases remaining between them. CDR1 SGHAT and CDR2 FQNNGV come from the germline V gene. The CDR3 sequence is 16 residues long.

CDR3 bases: TGTGCCAGCAGTCGACAGGGGGCTTCCTACGAGCAGTACTTC. It codes for CASSRQGASYEQYF. The gene calls are TRBV28 and TRBJ2-7; TRBD1 aligns across 10 bases. CDR1 is MDHEN and CDR2 is SYDVKM in the germline V gene. The junction had 2 bases not matched to a gene; V was cut back by 5 bases and J by 1 base. This CDR3 has 14 residues.

The CDR3 reads CASSPGGFNQPQHF. CDR3 in DNA: TGTGCCAGCAGCCCAGGGGGCTTCAATCAGCCCCAGCATTTT. The rearrangement joins TRBV28 to TRBJ1-5, with 8 bases matching TRBD1. The V segment lost 6 bases and the J segment 3 bases; nucleotides outside the gene matches: 4. The germline CDR1 and CDR2 sequences are MDHEN and SYDVKM. The CDR3 is made up of 14 amino acids.

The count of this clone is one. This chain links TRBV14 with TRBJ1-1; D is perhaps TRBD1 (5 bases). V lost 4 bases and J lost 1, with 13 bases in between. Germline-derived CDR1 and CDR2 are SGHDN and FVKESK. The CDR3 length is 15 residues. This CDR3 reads CASSPGAQGNTEAFF. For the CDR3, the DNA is TGTGCCAGCAGCCCCGGCGCTCAGGGGAACACTGAAGCTTTCTTT. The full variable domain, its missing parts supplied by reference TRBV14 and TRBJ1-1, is EAGVTQFPSHSVIEKGQTVTLRCDPISGHDNLYWYRRVMGKEIKFLLHFVKESKQDESGMPNNRFLAERTGGTYSTLKVQPAELEDSGVYFCASSPGAQGNTEAFFGQGTRLTVV.

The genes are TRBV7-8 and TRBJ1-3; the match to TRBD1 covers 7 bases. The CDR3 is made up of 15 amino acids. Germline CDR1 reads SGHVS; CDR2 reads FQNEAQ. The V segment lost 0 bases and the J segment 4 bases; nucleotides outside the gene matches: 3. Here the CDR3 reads CASSLARGLGNTIYF. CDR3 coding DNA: TGTGCCAGCAGCTTAGCAAGGGGGCTGGGAAACACCATATATTTT.

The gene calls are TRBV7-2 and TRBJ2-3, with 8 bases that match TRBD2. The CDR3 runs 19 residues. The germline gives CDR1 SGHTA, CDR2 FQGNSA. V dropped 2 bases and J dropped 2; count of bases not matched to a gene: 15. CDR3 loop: CASSLPIRGGRPLTDTQYF. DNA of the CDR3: TGTGCCAGCAGCTTACCAATACGGGGGGGCCGCCCACTCACAGATACGCAGTATTTT.

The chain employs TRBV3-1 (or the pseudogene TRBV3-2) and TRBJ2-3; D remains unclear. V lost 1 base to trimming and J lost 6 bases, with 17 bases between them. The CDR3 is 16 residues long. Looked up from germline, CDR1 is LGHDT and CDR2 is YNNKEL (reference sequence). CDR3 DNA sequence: TGTGCCAGCAGCCAAGTGTCAAGGAGCCGGAGCGATACGCAGTATTTT. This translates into CASSQVSRSRSDTQYF.

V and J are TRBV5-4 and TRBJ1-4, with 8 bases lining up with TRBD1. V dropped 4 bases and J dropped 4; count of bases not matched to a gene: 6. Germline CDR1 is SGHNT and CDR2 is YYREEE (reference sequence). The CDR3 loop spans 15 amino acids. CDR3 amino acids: CASSPTGGFNEKLFF. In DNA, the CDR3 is TGTGCCAGCAGCCCCACAGGGGGATTTAATGAAAAACTGTTTTTT.

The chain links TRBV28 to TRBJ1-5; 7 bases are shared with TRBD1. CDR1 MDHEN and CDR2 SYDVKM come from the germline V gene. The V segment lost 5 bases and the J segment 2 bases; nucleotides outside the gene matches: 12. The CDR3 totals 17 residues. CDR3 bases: TGTGCCAGCAGTCCTACCATAACAGGGGACGGCAATCAGCCCCAGCATTTT. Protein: CASSPTITGDGNQPQHF.

CDR3 loop: CASSPGGQDSSYEQYF. The CDR3 bases are TGCGCCAGCAGCCCGGGCGGGCAGGACAGCTCCTACGAGCAGTACTTC. The chain combines TRBV5-1 with TRBJ2-7; D perhaps matches TRBD1 (6 bases). Deletions cut 4 bases from V and 0 bases from J, with 17 bases between. The germline gives CDR1 SGHRS, CDR2 YFSETQ. This CDR3 has 16 residues.

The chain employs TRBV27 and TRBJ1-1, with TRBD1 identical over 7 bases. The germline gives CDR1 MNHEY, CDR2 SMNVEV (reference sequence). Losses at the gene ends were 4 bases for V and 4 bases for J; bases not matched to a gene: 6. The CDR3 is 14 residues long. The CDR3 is CASSSNPGGTEAFF. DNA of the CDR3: TGTGCCAGCAGTTCGAACCCAGGGGGCACTGAAGCTTTCTTT.

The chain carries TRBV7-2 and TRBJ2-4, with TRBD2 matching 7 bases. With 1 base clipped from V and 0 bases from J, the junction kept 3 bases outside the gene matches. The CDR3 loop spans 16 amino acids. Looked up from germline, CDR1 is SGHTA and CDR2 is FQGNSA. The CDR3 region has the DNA TGTGCCAGCAGCTTAGGGTTAGCGGGAGCCAAAAACATTCAGTACTTC. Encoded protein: CASSLGLAGAKNIQYF.

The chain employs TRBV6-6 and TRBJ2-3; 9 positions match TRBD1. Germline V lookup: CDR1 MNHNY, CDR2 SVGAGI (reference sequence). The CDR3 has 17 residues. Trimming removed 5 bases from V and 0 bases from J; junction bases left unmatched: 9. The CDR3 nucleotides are TGTGCCAGCAGTCGAGGACAGGGGCGATCTAGCACAGATACGCAGTATTTT. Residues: CASSRGQGRSSTDTQYF.

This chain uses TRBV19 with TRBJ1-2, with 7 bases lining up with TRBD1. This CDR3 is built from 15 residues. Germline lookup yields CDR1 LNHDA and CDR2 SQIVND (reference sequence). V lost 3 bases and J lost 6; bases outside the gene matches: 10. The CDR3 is CASSIQQGSRNGYTF. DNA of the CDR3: TGTGCCAGTAGTATCCAACAGGGGAGTAGGAATGGCTACACCTTC.

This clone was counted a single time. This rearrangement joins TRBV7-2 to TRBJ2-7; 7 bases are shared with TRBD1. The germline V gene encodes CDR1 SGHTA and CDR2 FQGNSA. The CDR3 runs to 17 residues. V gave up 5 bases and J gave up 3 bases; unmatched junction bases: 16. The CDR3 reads CASSTQGFGTAIYEQYF. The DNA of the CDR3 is TGTGCCAGCAGCACCCAGGGGTTTGGGACAGCAATCTACGAGCAGTACTTC.

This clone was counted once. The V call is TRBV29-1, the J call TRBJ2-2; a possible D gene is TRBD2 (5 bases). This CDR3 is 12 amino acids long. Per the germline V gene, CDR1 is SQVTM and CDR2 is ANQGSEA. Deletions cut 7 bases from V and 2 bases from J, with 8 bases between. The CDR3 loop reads CSERSNTGELFF. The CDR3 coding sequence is TGCAGCGAGCGGTCTAACACCGGGGAGCTGTTTTTT.

The CDR3 coding sequence is TGTGCCAGCAGCTTCGACAGGGGAGCAGTAGATACGCAGTATTTT. Its translation is CASSFDRGAVDTQYF. The chain carries TRBV7-2 and TRBJ2-3, with 8 bases fitting TRBD1. Unmatched junction bases numbered 7, after V lost 3 bases and J lost 5 bases. Germline CDR1 SGHTA, CDR2 FQGNSA. This CDR3 contains 15 residues. Combining the CDR3 with reference TRBV7-2 and TRBJ2-3 gives the whole variable domain GAGVSQSPSNKVTEKGKDVELRCDPISGHTALYWYRQSLGQGLEFLIYFQGNSAPDKSGLPSDRFSAERTGGSVSTLTIQRTQQEDSAVYLCASSFDRGAVDTQYFGPGTRLTVL.

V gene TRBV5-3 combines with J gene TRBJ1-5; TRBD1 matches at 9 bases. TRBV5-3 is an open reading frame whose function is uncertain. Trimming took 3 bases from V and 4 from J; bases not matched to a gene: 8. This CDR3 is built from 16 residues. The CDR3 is CARSSKRDRENQPQHF. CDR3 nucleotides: TGTGCCAGAAGCTCCAAACGGGACAGGGAAAATCAGCCCCAGCATTTT.